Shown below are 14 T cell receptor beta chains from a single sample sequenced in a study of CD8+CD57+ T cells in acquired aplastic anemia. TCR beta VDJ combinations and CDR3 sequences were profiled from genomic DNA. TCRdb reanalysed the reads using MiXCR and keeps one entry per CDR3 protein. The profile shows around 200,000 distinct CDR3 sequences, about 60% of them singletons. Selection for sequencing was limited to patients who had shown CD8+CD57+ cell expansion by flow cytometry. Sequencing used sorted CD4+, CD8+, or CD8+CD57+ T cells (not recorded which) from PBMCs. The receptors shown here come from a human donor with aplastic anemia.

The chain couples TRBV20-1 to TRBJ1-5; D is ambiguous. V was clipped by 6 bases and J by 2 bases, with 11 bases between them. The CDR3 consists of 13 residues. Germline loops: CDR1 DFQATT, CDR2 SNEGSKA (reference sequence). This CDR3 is CSAAMRGNQPQHF. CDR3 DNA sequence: TGCAGTGCCGCAATGCGCGGCAATCAGCCCCAGCATTTT.

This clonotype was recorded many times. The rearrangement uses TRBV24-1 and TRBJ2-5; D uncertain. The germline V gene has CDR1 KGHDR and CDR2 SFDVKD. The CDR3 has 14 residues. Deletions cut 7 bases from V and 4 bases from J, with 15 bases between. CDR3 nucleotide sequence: TGTGCCACCAGCGCGAGGCGGTTAGGAGAGACCCAGTACTTC. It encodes CATSARRLGETQYF.

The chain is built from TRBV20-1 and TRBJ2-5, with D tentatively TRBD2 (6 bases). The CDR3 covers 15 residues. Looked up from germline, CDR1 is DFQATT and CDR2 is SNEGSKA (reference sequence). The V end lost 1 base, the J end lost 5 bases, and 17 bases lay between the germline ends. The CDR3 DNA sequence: TGCAGTGCTAGAGCCTTGTTGCGGGGTGGGGAGACCCAGTACTTC. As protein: CSARALLRGGETQYF.

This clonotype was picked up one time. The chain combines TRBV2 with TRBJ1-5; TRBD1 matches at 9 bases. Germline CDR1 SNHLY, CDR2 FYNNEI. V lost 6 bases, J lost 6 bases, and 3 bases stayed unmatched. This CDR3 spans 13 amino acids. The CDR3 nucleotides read TGTGCCAGCAGGGGACAGGGAACTCAGCCCCAGCATTTT. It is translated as CASRGQGTQPQHF.

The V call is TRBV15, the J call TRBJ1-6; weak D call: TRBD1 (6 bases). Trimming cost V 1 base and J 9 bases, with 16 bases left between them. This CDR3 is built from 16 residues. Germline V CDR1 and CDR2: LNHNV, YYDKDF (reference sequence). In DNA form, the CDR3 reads TGTGCCACCAGCAGAGCCGGGACACTTATACGTTCACCCCTCCACTTT. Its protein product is CATSRAGTLIRSPLHF.

In DNA form, the CDR3 reads TGTGCCAGCAGCTTATCGGATGGCTACACCTTC. This gives the protein CASSLSDGYTF. This sequence joins TRBV7-9 and TRBJ1-2; D ambiguous. Germline CDR1 reads SEHNR; CDR2 reads FQNEAQ (reference sequence). The CDR3 is made up of 11 amino acids. Trimming took off 2 bases at V and 6 bases at J, with 4 bases between the two ends. Variable domain in full (rest from reference TRBV7-9 and TRBJ1-2): DTGVSQNPRHKITKRGQNVTFRCDPISEHNRLYWYRQTLGQGPEFLTYFQNEAQLEKSRLLSDRFSAERPKGSFSTLEIQRTEQGDSAMYLCASSLSDGYTFGSGTRLTVV.

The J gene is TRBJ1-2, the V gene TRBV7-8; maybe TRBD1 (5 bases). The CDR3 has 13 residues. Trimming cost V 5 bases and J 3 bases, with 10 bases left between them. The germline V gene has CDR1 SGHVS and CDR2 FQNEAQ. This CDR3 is CASSGRGDYGYTF. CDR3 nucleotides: TGTGCCAGCAGCGGGCGGGGGGACTATGGCTACACCTTC.

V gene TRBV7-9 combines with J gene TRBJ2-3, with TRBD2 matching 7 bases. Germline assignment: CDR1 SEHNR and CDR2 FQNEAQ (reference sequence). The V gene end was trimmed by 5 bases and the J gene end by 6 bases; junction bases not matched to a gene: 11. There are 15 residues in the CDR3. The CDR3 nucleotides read TGTGCCAGCAGCGGGAGGGCCGTGCAGTTCGATACGCAGTATTTT. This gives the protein CASSGRAVQFDTQYF.

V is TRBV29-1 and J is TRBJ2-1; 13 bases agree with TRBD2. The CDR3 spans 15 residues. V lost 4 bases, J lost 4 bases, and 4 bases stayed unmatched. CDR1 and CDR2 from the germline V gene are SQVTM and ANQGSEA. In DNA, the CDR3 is TGCAGCGTTGGGGGGACTAGCGGGATTTACAATGAGCAGTTCTTC. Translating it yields CSVGGTSGIYNEQFF.

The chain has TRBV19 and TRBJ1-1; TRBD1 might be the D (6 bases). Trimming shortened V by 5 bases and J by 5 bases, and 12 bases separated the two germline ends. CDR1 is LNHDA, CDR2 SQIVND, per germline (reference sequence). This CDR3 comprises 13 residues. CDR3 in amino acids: CASSQGRGTEAFF. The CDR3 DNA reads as TGTGCCAGTAGTCAGGGGCGGGGAACTGAAGCTTTCTTT.

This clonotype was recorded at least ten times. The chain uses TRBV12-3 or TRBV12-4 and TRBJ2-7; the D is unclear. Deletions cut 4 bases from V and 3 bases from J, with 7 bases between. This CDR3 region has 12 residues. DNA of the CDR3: TGTGCCAGCAGTTGGGAATACTACGAGCAGTACTTC. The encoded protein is CASSWEYYEQYF.

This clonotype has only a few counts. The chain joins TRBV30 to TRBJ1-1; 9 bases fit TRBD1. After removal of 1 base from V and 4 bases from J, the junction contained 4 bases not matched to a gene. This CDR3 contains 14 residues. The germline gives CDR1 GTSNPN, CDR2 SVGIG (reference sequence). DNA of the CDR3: TGTGCCTGGAGTGCCGGGACAGGGATCACTGAAGCTTTCTTT. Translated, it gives CAWSAGTGITEAFF.

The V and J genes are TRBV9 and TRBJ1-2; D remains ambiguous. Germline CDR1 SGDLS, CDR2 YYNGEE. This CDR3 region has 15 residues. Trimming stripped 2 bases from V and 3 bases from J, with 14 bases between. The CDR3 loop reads CASSVGRLPYYGYTF. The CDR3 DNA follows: TGTGCCAGCAGCGTTGGACGGCTACCCTACTATGGCTACACCTTC.

In DNA form, the CDR3 reads TGTGCCAGCAGTACGACCGACTCACCCCTCCACTTT. Residues: CASSTTDSPLHF. The chain joins TRBV12-3 or TRBV12-4 to TRBJ1-6; no clear D gene. The CDR3 sequence is 12 residues long. V was clipped by 5 bases and J by 10 bases, with 9 bases between them.